This TCR beta chain was recorded in a study of resident and recirculating memory T cells in vitiligo. Study overall: Each patient gave two lesional and two nonlesional epidermal shave biopsies, plus PBMCs.

The CDR3 length is 15 residues. From germline, CDR1 is SGHRS and CDR2 YFSETQ. V shed 1 base, J shed 7 bases, and the junction held 8 bases outside the gene matches. General study points: Clonality differed among vitiligo lesions, with no unique dominant clone. Different lesions suggested infiltration by different T cell clones.

Sequencing used immunoSEQ multiplex PCR; TCRdb keeps in-frame clones, though not all of them. The table records fewer than 85,000 clones, just over 90% of them present only once. Patients' lesions had not changed for the previous 6 months. A note on this clone: Its antigen remains unidentified.

The chain couples TRBV5-1 to TRBJ2-1, with 7 bases identical to TRBD2. Sample: blood. The clonotype was recovered from a male donor with vitiligo. CDR3 sequence (DNA): TGCGCCAGCAGCTTGACCGGGTCTAGCGGAAATGAGCAGTTCTTC. Translated: CASSLTGSSGNEQFF.